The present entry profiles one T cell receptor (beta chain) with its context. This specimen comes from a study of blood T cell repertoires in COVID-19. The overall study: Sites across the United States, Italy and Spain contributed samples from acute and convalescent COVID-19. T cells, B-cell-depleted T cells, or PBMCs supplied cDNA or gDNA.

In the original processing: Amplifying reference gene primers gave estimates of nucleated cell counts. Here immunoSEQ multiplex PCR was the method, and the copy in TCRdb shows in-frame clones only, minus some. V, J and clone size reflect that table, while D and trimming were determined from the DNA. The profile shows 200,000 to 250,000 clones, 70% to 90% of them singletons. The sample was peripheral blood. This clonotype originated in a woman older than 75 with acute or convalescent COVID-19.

The CDR3 protein is CASSQAMGIAGLGTDTQYF. The CDR3 DNA reads as TGTGCCAGCAGCCAAGCCATGGGGATTGCGGGCCTGGGGACAGATACGCAGTATTTT. This sequence joins TRBV14 and TRBJ2-3, with a possible D match to TRBD2 (5 bases). V was cut by 1 base and J by 3 bases, with 23 bases left in between. From germline, CDR1 is SGHDN and CDR2 FVKESK. The CDR3 is 19 residues long. The whole variable domain, filled in from reference TRBV14 and TRBJ2-3, reads EAGVTQFPSHSVIEKGQTVTLRCDPISGHDNLYWYRRVMGKEIKFLLHFVKESKQDESGMPNNRFLAERTGGTYSTLKVQPAELEDSGVYFCASSQAMGIAGLGTDTQYFGPGTRLTVL.